This paragraph reports one T cell receptor beta chain. Sequencing was performed with immunoSEQ multiplex PCR; in TCRdb, only in-frame clones are kept and a portion is missing. The sample contains roughly 190,000 clones, approximately 90% of which appear only once. The data belong to a study of blood T cell repertoires in COVID-19. Participants were aged about 18 to 89 years from 20 to 30 US areas. Cohort assignment relied on participant-reported clinical history. The source is a woman between 18 and 30 years old who had recovered from COVID-19. Sequencing input: PBMCs or T cells enriched from blood (not recorded which).

The CDR3 DNA follows: TGTGCCAGCAGTCTCCGATTGACAGGGAACACTGAAGCTTTCTTT. Protein: CASSLRLTGNTEAFF. The J gene is TRBJ1-1, the V gene TRBV28, with D possibly matching TRBD1 (6 bases). This CDR3 is 15 amino acids long. V lost 5 bases and J 1 base, leaving 14 bases between the germline ends. Germline CDR1 MDHEN, CDR2 SYDVKM. The entire variable domain, with the rest obtained from reference TRBV28 and TRBJ1-1, is as follows: DVKVTQSSRYLVKRTGEKVFLECVQDMDHENMFWYRQDPGLGLRLIYFSYDVKMKEKGDIPEGYSVSREKKERFSLILESASTNQTSMYLCASSLRLTGNTEAFFGQGTRLTVV.